These T cell receptor beta chains were read from a single sample in a study of read filtering for tumor transcriptome and immune sequencing. TCRdb re-analysed the reads in MiXCR, keeping a single row per CDR3 protein. The sample lists approximately 43,000 distinct CDR3 sequences; 13% were seen once. The sequenced material came from a population of CD138-negative cells sorted from bone marrow. Every receptor here comes from a donor aged 40 or over with multiple myeloma. Each CDR3 is given with its conserved first and last residue. D genes are given only for firm matches. Clone size appears in some rows only: once, few, many, or a class for an expanded clone.

D	J	V	size	DNA	CDR3
-	TRBJ2-5	TRBV7-9	many	TGTGCCAGCAGCCCCCAAGGGGAGGCCTCCCCCCCATTCTTC	CASSPQGEASPPFF
TRBD2	TRBJ2-7	TRBV5-1	many	TGCGCCAGCAGCACTAGCGGGGCGAGCTCCTACGAGCAGTACTTC	CASSTSGASSYEQYF
-	TRBJ1-1	TRBV6-5	many	TGTGCCAGCAGTCCCAGGGTCTTAATGAACACTGAAGCTTTCTTT	CASSPRVLMNTEAFF
-	TRBJ2-1	TRBV29-1	few	TGCAGCGCCTCCCGGACAGAGGAAAATGAGCAATTCTTC	CSASRTEENEQFF
TRBD1	TRBJ2-2	TRBV24-1	few	TGTGCCACCAGTGATTGGTGGCAGGGGGCTGACACCGGGGAGCTGTTTTTT	CATSDWWQGADTGELFF
-	TRBJ2-5	TRBV6-2/TRBV6-3	many	TGTGCCAGCAGTTCAACGGACACGACCCAGTACTTC	CASSSTDTTQYF
-	TRBJ1-1	TRBV18	many	TGTGCCAGCTCACCACATGCCTCAGCGAACACTGAAGCTTTCTTT	CASSPHASANTEAFF
TRBD2	TRBJ2-1	TRBV7-9	many	TGTGCCAGCAGCCCAAAAGGGGTAGCGGGAGTTTGGTACAATGAGCAGTTCTTC	CASSPKGVAGVWYNEQFF
-	TRBJ2-1	TRBV5-1	-	TGCGCCAGCTTCAGCCAGGGTGAGCAGTTCTTC	CASFSQGEQFF
-	TRBJ1-2	TRBV9	many	TGTGCCAGCAGTCTGAGAGGGGACGGCCTCAACCATGGCTACACCTTC	CASSLRGDGLNHGYTF